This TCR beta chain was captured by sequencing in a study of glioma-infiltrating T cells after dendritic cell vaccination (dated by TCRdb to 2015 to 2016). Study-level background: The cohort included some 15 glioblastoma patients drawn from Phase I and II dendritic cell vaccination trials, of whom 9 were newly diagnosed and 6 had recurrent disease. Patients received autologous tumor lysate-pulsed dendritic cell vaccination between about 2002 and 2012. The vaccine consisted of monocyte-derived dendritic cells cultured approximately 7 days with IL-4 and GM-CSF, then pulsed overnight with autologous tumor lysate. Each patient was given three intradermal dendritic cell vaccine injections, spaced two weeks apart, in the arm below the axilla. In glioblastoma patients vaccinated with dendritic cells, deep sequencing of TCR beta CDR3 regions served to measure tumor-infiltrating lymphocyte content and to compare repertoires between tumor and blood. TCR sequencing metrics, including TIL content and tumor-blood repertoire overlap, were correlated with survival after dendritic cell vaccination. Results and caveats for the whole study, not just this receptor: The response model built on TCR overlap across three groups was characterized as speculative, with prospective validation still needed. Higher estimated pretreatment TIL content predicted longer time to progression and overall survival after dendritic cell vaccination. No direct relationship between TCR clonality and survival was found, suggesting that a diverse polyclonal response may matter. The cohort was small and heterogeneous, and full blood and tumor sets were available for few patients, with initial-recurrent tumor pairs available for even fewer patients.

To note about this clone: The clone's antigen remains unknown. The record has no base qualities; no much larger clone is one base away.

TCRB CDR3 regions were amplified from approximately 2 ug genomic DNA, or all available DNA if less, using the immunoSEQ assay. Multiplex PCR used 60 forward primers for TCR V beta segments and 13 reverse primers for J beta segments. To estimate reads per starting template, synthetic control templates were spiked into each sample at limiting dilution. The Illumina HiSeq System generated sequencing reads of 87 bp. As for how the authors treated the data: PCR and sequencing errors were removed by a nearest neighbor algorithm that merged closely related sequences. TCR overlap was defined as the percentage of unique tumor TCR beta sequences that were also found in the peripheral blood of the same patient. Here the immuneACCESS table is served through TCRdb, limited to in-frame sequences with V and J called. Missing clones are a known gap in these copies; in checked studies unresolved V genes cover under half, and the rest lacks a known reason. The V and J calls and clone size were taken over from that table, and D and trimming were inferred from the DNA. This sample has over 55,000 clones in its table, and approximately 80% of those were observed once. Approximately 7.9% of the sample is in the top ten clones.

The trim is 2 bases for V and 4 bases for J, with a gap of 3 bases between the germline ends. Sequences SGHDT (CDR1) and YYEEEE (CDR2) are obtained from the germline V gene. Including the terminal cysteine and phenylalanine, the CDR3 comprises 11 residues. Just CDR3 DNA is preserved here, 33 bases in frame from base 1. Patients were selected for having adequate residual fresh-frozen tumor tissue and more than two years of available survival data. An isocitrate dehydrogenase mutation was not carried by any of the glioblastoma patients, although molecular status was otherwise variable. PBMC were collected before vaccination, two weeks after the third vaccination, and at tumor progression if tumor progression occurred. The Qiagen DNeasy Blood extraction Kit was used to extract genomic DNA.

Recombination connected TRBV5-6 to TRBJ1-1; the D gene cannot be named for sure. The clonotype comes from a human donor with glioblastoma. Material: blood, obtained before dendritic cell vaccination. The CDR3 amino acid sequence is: CASSFSTEAFF. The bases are TGTGCCAGCAGCTTTAGCACTGAAGCTTTCTTT.